This TCR beta chain was sequenced in a study of OX40 agonist ivuxolimab in advanced cancers. Study information: Those enrolled were 70% to 85% male, with a mean age of about 60 years and ages from about 20 to 80.

Clones were read by immunoSEQ multiplex PCR, and TCRdb kept only the in-frame ones, dropping some. Here the sample spans some 100,000 clones, about four fifths being singletons. CDR3 length equals 15 residues. V lost 7 bases, J lost 0 bases, and 19 bases lay in between. The germline V gene encodes CDR1 SQVTM and CDR2 ANQGSEA. The source was CD4+ or CD8+ T cells sorted from blood, collected in a trial of the OX40 agonist ivuxolimab. The rearrangement joins TRBV29-1 to TRBJ2-7; possibly TRBD2 for D (6 bases). This sequence originates from an adult with an advanced solid tumor such as melanoma, head and neck, liver or kidney cancer. CDR3 protein: CSGGGGAGSSYEQYF. The CDR3, as DNA: TGCAGCGGTGGTGGGGGAGCGGGTAGCTCCTACGAGCAGTACTTC.